This TCR beta chain was sequenced during a study of CD8+ T cells in alopecia areata. Isolated RNA was reverse transcribed into cDNA used as the sequencing template. Using immunoSEQ multiplex PCR, the repertoire was profiled, and TCRdb retains in-frame clones only, with some absent. The table includes more than 85,000 clones, roughly two thirds detected once. Specified treatment: oral pan-JAK inhibitor, 5-10 mg twice daily. The starting material was CD8+ T cells sorted from blood, obtained at week 4, from a patient treated with tofacitinib. This receptor was obtained from a human donor with alopecia areata.

CDR3 nucleotides: TGTGCCAGCAGATTGACCAACAGCCTGAATCAGCCCCAGCATTTT. Translated, it gives CASRLTNSLNQPQHF. The rearrangement links TRBV27 to TRBJ1-5; D is uncertain. The germline V gene encodes CDR1 MNHEY and CDR2 SMNVEV (reference sequence). Trimming pared 6 bases from V and 4 bases from J, leaving 16 bases between. CDR3 length: 15 residues.